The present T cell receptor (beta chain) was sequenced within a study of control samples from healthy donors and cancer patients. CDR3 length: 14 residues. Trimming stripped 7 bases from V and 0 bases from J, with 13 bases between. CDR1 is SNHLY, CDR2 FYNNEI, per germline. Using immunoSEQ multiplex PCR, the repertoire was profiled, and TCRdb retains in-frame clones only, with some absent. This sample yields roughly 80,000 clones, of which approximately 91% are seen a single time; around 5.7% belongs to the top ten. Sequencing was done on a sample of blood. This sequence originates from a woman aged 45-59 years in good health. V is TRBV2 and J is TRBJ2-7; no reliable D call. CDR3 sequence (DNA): TGTGCCAGCACAGAACTACCGAGCTCCTACGAGCAGTACTTC. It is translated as CASTELPSSYEQYF.